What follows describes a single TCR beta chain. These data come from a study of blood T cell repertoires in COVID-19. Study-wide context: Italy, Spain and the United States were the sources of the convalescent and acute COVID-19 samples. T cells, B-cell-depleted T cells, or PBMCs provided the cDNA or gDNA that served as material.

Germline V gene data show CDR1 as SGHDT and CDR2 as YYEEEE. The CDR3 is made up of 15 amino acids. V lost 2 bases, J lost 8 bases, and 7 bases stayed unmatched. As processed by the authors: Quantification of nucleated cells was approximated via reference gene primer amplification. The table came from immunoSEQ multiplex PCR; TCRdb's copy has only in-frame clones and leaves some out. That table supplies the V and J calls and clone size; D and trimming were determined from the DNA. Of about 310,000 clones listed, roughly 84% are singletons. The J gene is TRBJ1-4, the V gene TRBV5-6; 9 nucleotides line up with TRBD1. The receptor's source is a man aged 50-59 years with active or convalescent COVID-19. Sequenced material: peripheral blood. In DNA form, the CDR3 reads TGTGCCAGCAGCTTCCTAAGACAGGGGGGAGAAAAACTGTTTTTT. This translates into CASSFLRQGGEKLFF.